These 24 T cell receptor beta chains came from one sample sequenced in a study of blood T cell repertoires in COVID-19. Only in-frame clones appear in the TCRdb table, and some are missing; sequencing was by immunoSEQ multiplex PCR. The data show more than 70,000 clones, roughly 90% seen once. The sequenced material came from peripheral blood. Receptors originate from a human donor in a cohort sampled during active COVID-19.

This clone is a singleton in its sample. The chain's CDR3 is CASSIRGTEAFF. CDR3 DNA sequence: TGTGCCAGTAGTATAAGGGGGACTGAAGCTTTCTTT. V is TRBV19 and J is TRBJ1-1; D is possibly TRBD1 (6 bases). Trimming left V 2 bases short and J 5 bases short, with 6 bases between. This CDR3 is 12 amino acids long. Germline-derived CDR1 and CDR2 are LNHDA and SQIVND (reference sequence).

The chain uses TRBV4-1 and TRBJ1-1; D might be TRBD1 (5 bases). Germline CDR1 and CDR2: MGHRA and YSYEKL. The CDR3 length is 15 residues. With 2 bases removed from V and 13 bases from J, the gap between germline ends came to 23 bases. The CDR3: CASSQNPTDRRLGFF. The CDR3 coding sequence is TGCGCCAGCAGCCAAAACCCGACAGACCGCCGTCTAGGTTTCTTT.

The chain couples TRBV10-3 to TRBJ1-1, with 7 bases identical to TRBD1. This CDR3 contains 13 residues. Per germline, CDR1 ENHRY and CDR2 SYGVKD. V shed 8 bases, J shed 1 base, and the junction held 4 bases outside the gene matches. The CDR3 sequence: CAIQGQPNTEAFF. In DNA, the CDR3 is TGTGCCATCCAGGGACAGCCGAACACTGAAGCTTTCTTT.

The V call is TRBV19, the J call TRBJ1-3, with a possible D match to TRBD1 (6 bases). The V gene lost 4 bases and the J gene lost 4 bases, with 17 bases spanning the gap. Germline V lookup: CDR1 LNHDA, CDR2 SQIVND (reference sequence). This CDR3 spans 16 amino acids. CDR3 loop: CASSTQRTGMGNTIYF. CDR3 coding DNA: TGTGCCAGTAGTACGCAACGAACAGGGATGGGAAACACCATATATTTT.

The chain recombines TRBV5-1 with TRBJ1-5; D possibly corresponds to TRBD1 (5 bases). CDR1 is SGHRS, CDR2 YFSETQ, per germline. The CDR3 spans 16 residues. V lost 4 bases, J lost 3 bases, and 17 bases lay in between. In DNA, the CDR3 is TGCGCCAGCAGCCCCTACTCTCGACAGTACAATCAGCCCCAGCATTTT. The encoded protein is CASSPYSRQYNQPQHF.

The chain couples TRBV5-1 to TRBJ2-7; no firm D call. The CDR3 loop spans 11 amino acids. Trimming removed 4 bases from V and 6 bases from J, with 8 bases in between. In germline, CDR1 is SGHRS, CDR2 YFSETQ. This chain's CDR3 is CASSEESEQYF. The CDR3 DNA sequence: TGCGCCAGCAGCGAAGAGTCCGAGCAGTACTTC.

This chain connects TRBV28 to TRBJ2-2; TRBD1 aligns across 7 bases. V lost 2 bases, J lost 3 bases, and 6 bases stayed unmatched. Germline V gene lookup returns CDR1 MDHEN and CDR2 SYDVKM. CDR3 length: 16 amino acids. Here the CDR3 reads CASSLIGTADTGELFF. The CDR3 coding sequence is TGTGCCAGCAGTTTAATCGGGACAGCGGACACCGGGGAGCTGTTTTTT.

This clone showed up just a few times. This sequence joins TRBV30 and TRBJ1-2, with TRBD1 matching over 9 bases. Germline assignment: CDR1 GTSNPN and CDR2 SVGIG (reference sequence). The CDR3 extends over 14 amino acids. V was pared by 0 bases and J by 9 bases, with 8 bases of the junction left unmatched. The CDR3 nucleotides read TGTGCCTGGAGTGTAGGGGGACAGGGTCTGAGCTACACCTTC. Encoded protein: CAWSVGGQGLSYTF.

With respect to this clone: It is unclear where the CDR3 begins or ends on the DNA, so no DNA is shown, and the CDR3 is as TCRdb lists it. This chain connects TRBV19 to TRBJ1-5; the table's D call TRBD1 went unverified against the DNA. The CDR3 region is 15 residues in length, termini included. Germline CDR1 is LNHDA and CDR2 is SQIVND (reference sequence). CDR3 residues: CASSISLDKGQPQHF.

The chain links TRBV27 to TRBJ1-2, with 9 bases aligning to TRBD1. Germline V gene lookup returns CDR1 MNHEY and CDR2 SMNVEV (reference sequence). The CDR3 runs 15 residues. The junction had 5 bases not matched to a gene; V was cut back by 4 bases and J by 2 bases. The CDR3 bases are TGTGCCAGCAGTTCCTCCGGGACAGGGAACTATGGCTACACCTTC. As protein: CASSSSGTGNYGYTF.

The gene calls are TRBV30 and TRBJ1-1, with a tentative D call TRBD1 (5 bases). Germline CDR1 and CDR2: GTSNPN and SVGIG (reference sequence). This CDR3 has 13 amino acids. Trimming pared 1 base from V and 8 bases from J, leaving 14 bases between. The CDR3 DNA reads as TGTGCCTGGAGTGGCCCGCAGGGAAACGAAGCTTTCTTT. Its translation is CAWSGPQGNEAFF.

This clone was counted a single time. The V and J genes are TRBV6-2 or TRBV6-3 and TRBJ1-6, with 9 nucleotides matching TRBD1. J lost 8 bases, V lost 4 bases, and 6 bases had no gene match. The CDR3 runs to 15 residues. The V gene's germline CDR1 is MNHEY and CDR2 SVGEGT. The CDR3, as DNA: TGTGCCAGCAGTTGGGGGACAGGGAAGGATTCACCCCTCCACTTT. This translates into CASSWGTGKDSPLHF.

The chain carries TRBV28 and TRBJ2-3; D is unresolved. The CDR3 runs to 14 residues. Germline V lookup: CDR1 MDHEN, CDR2 SYDVKM. V was trimmed by 3 bases and J by 2 bases, leaving 9 bases between them. The CDR3 protein is CASSLGSYTDTQYF. CDR3 sequence (DNA): TGTGCCAGCAGTTTGGGCAGCTACACAGATACGCAGTATTTT.

Written as DNA, the CDR3 is TGTGCCAGCAGAATAGGACAGGGAGAGAGAACTGAAGCTTTCTTT. It codes for CASRIGQGERTEAFF. The chain joins TRBV7-9 to TRBJ1-1; 8 bases agree with TRBD1. Losses at the gene ends were 6 bases for V and 5 bases for J; bases not matched to a gene: 11. The CDR3 extends over 15 amino acids. The germline V gene has CDR1 SEHNR and CDR2 FQNEAQ (reference sequence).

The V call is TRBV5-1, the J call TRBJ2-7, with TRBD2 matching over 11 bases. This CDR3 spans 14 amino acids. Germline loops: CDR1 SGHRS, CDR2 YFSETQ. V lost 5 bases, J lost 7 bases, and 8 bases stayed unmatched. The CDR3 spells CASSQIAGGEEQYF. The CDR3 DNA is TGCGCCAGCAGTCAAATAGCGGGAGGGGAGGAGCAGTACTTC.

J is TRBJ2-4 and V is TRBV2, with 10 bases aligning to TRBD1. Trimming removed 4 bases from V and 6 bases from J; junction bases left unmatched: 3. The germline gives CDR1 SNHLY, CDR2 FYNNEI. The CDR3 is made up of 14 amino acids. The CDR3 loop is CASSGRDRGNIQYF. DNA of the CDR3: TGTGCCAGCAGTGGGAGGGACAGGGGAAACATTCAGTACTTC.

The chain combines TRBV5-1 with TRBJ2-5, with 12 bases matching TRBD1. With V trimmed by 4 bases and J by 6 bases, 10 bases remained unmatched. CDR1 is SGHRS and CDR2 is YFSETQ in the germline V gene. The length of the CDR3 is 16 residues. In DNA form, the CDR3 reads TGCGCCAGCAGCATGGGCGGGACAGGGGGCGCGAAGACCCAGTACTTC. Its protein product is CASSMGGTGGAKTQYF.

The CDR3 here is CASSQDEATSPYGYTF. CDR3 DNA sequence: TGCGCCAGCAGCCAAGATGAGGCGACTTCCCCCTATGGCTACACCTTC. The chain joins TRBV4-1 to TRBJ1-2; D uncertain. Germline V CDR1 and CDR2: MGHRA, YSYEKL. Trimming took off 0 bases at V and 4 bases at J, with 15 bases between the two ends. CDR3 length: 16 amino acids.

V gene TRBV18 combines with J gene TRBJ1-4; D gene unclear. From germline, CDR1 is KGHSH and CDR2 LQKENI. V was pared by 6 bases and J by 0 bases, with 29 bases between. This CDR3 has 21 residues. CDR3 loop: CASSPLRVLAAQIATNEKLFF. The CDR3 bases are TGTGCCAGCTCGCCGCTACGGGTTTTGGCAGCCCAAATTGCAACTAATGAAAAACTGTTTTTT.

This clone was counted only a few times. This chain uses TRBV5-5 with TRBJ2-3; D remains ambiguous. The V gene lost 0 bases and the J gene lost 0 bases, with 11 bases spanning the gap. In germline, CDR1 is SGHKS, CDR2 YYEKEE (reference sequence). The CDR3 contains 16 residues. Here the CDR3 DNA reads TGTGCCAGCAGCTTGGACCTAGGCTTTAGCACAGATACGCAGTATTTT. Translated, it gives CASSLDLGFSTDTQYF.

J is TRBJ2-2 and V is TRBV19, with TRBD2 matching over 14 bases. The length of the CDR3 is 17 residues. The trim removed 0 bases at V and 6 bases at J, leaving 3 bases unmatched. CDR1 is LNHDA, CDR2 SQIVND, per germline (reference sequence). In nucleotides, the CDR3 is TGTGCCAGTAGTATAGACGGACTAGCGGGAGGCCCCGGGGAGCTGTTTTTT. Translated: CASSIDGLAGGPGELFF. The variable domain in full, with the rest retrieved from reference TRBV19 and TRBJ2-2, is DGGITQSPKYLFRKEGQNVTLSCEQNLNHDAMYWYRQDPGQGLRLIYYSQIVNDFQKGDIAEGYSVSREKKESFPLTVTSAQKNPTAFYLCASSIDGLAGGPGELFFGEGSRLTVL.

V and J are TRBV6-6 and TRBJ1-5; D might be TRBD1 (6 bases). This CDR3 has 16 amino acids. V lost 4 bases to trimming and J lost 0 bases, with 13 bases between them. In germline, CDR1 is MNHNY, CDR2 SVGAGI (reference sequence). The CDR3 coding sequence is TGTGCCAGCAGTTTCAGACAGGCGGATAGCAATCAGCCCCAGCATTTT. Amino acids: CASSFRQADSNQPQHF.

V usage is TRBV7-2 and J usage is TRBJ1-2; 7 nucleotides match TRBD1. The CDR3 covers 16 residues. V lost 1 base and J lost 8; bases outside the gene matches: 13. The germline CDR1 and CDR2 sequences are SGHTA and FQGNSA. CDR3 region: CASSLVGRQGGKGYTF. In DNA, the CDR3 is TGTGCCAGCAGCTTAGTAGGCCGACAGGGTGGGAAAGGCTACACCTTC.

The V call is TRBV12-3 or TRBV12-4, the J call TRBJ1-1; D is unresolved. Trimming took 7 bases from V and 6 from J, leaving 15 bases between them. The CDR3 runs 13 residues. DNA of the CDR3: TGTGCCAGCACTCAACTGCGGGGTTCTGAAGCTTTCTTT. Translating it yields CASTQLRGSEAFF.